These T cell receptor beta chains were read from a single sample in a study of neoadjuvant anti-PD-1 for oral cavity cancer. Clones were read by immunoSEQ multiplex PCR, and TCRdb kept only the in-frame ones, dropping some. The sample records some 15,000 clones, over 65% being singletons. The sample consisted of PBMCs, taken before nivolumab (anti-PD-1) treatment. The receptor set was obtained from a person between 40 and 79 years old with oral cavity squamous cell carcinoma. Each CDR3 is given with its conserved first and last residue. Fields, in order: D gene, J gene, V gene, clone size, CDR3 DNA, CDR3 protein. D genes are given only for firm matches. Size values are once, few and many counts, or a class for expanded clones, and some rows have none.

>.|TRBJ2-2|TRBV6-1|.
TGTGCCAGCCGAGGACAGTTTCACACCGGGGAGCTGTTTTTT
CASRGQFHTGELFF
>.|TRBJ1-1|TRBV29-1|.
TGCAGCGTGTCCCGGAAGGGGGGGACTGAAGCTTTCTTT
CSVSRKGGTEAFF
>.|TRBJ1-4|TRBV29-1|.
TGCAGCGTTGGAAGGGACAAATTACTGTTTTTT
CSVGRDKLLFF
>.|TRBJ1-2|TRBV28|.
TGTGCCAGCAGCCTAAACTATGGCTACACCTTC
CASSLNYGYTF
>TRBD1|TRBJ1-6|TRBV27|.
TGTGCCAGTGGGACAGGGTTCCGTCCCGATAATTCACCCCTCCACTTT
CASGTGFRPDNSPLHF
>.|TRBJ2-5|TRBV7-2|once
TGTGCCAGCAGCTTGGGGGACTTCCAGGAGACCCAGTACTTC
CASSLGDFQETQYF
>.|TRBJ1-6|TRBV27|.
TGTGCCAGCAGTTCCGTTAAGAGCTCCTATAATTCACCCCTCCACTTT
CASSSVKSSYNSPLHF
>.|TRBJ2-3|TRBV6-5|once
TGTGCCAGCAACCGAGCGGACACAGATACGCAGTATTTT
CASNRADTDTQYF
>TRBD2|TRBJ2-5|TRBV14|.
TGTGCCAGCAGCCGGGGACTAGCGGGAGGGACCCAGTACTTC
CASSRGLAGGTQYF
>.|TRBJ1-1|TRBV25-1|few
TGTGCCAGCAGTGCCGGGACAACGACTGAAGCTTTCTTT
CASSAGTTTEAFF
>.|TRBJ2-1|TRBV7-6|.
TGTGCCAGCGGGAACGGGGTTATAAGTGAGCAGTTCTTC
CASGNGVISEQFF
>TRBD1|TRBJ2-1|TRBV7-2|.
TGTGCCAGCAGTGATGACAGGGTTGAGCAGTTCTTC
CASSDDRVEQFF
>TRBD1|TRBJ2-7|TRBV10-1|.
TGCGCCAGCAGTTTCAACCCGACAGGGACCGAGCAGTACTTC
CASSFNPTGTEQYF
>TRBD1|TRBJ1-2|TRBV28|.
TGTGCCAGCAGTGGACAGGTATATGGCTACACCTTC
CASSGQVYGYTF
>.|TRBJ1-1|TRBV25-1|.
TGTGCCAGCAGTGAATGGAGGGGGGAGAACACTGAAGCTTTCTTT
CASSEWRGENTEAFF
>.|TRBJ2-2|TRBV5-6|.
TGTGCCAGCAGCCTCCGCCAGGGACGAGGGCTGTTTTTT
CASSLRQGRGLFF
>.|TRBJ1-3|TRBV28|.
TGTGCCAGCAGTTTCTACAGGGCTGGAAACACCATATATTTT
CASSFYRAGNTIYF